The 25 T cell receptor beta chains below come from one sample, sequenced in a study of T cells in Graves' hyperthyroidism and ophthalmopathy. Amplification of TCR beta CDR3 regions was performed using RNA transcripts as template. The primer set for the first-round RT-PCR of the TCR CDR3 was HTBI. TCRdb itself ran the multiplex PCR reads through MiXCR, one entry per CDR3 protein. The data contain around 560,000 distinct CDR3 sequences, around 15% of them singletons. Material: blood. The receptors were gathered from a woman between 18 and 29 years old with Graves' hyperthyroidism.

This clonotype showed up many times. The chain joins TRBV7-9 to TRBJ2-1, with 7 bases fitting TRBD2. CDR3 length equals 15 residues. CDR1 and CDR2 from the germline V gene are SEHNR and FQNEAQ (reference sequence). Unmatched junction bases numbered 5, after V lost 6 bases and J lost 0 bases. This chain's CDR3 is CASRGLGGSYNEQFF. DNA of the CDR3: TGTGCCAGCAGAGGACTAGGTGGCTCCTACAATGAGCAGTTCTTC. The variable domain in full, completed from reference TRBV7-9 and TRBJ2-1, reads DTGVSQNPRHKITKRGQNVTFRCDPISEHNRLYWYRQTLGQGPEFLTYFQNEAQLEKSRLLSDRFSAERPKGSFSTLEIQRTEQGDSAMYLCASRGLGGSYNEQFFGPGTRLTVL.

The rearrangement uses TRBV25-1 and TRBJ2-7, with 10 bases identical to TRBD1. CDR1 is MGHDK, CDR2 SYGVNS, per germline. CDR3 size: 14 residues. The V gene end was trimmed by 6 bases and the J gene end by 7 bases; junction bases not matched to a gene: 9. The CDR3 nucleotides are TGTGCCAGCAGCATGACAGGGGGCTTTGAGGAGCAGTACTTC. Its translation: CASSMTGGFEEQYF.

The chain recombines TRBV28 with TRBJ2-2; maybe TRBD2 (5 bases). Germline V gene data show CDR1 as MDHEN and CDR2 as SYDVKM. This CDR3 is 13 amino acids long. The ends were cut back, 8 bases at V and 6 bases at J, with 13 bases in the middle. CDR3 DNA: TGTGCCAGCCATACTAGTTTCCCCGGGGAGCTGTTTTTT. It yields the protein CASHTSFPGELFF.

The J gene is TRBJ2-2, the V gene TRBV20-1; 13 bases are a match to TRBD2. From germline, CDR1 is DFQATT and CDR2 SNEGSKA (reference sequence). The V segment lost 6 bases and the J segment 7 bases; nucleotides outside the gene matches: 11. This CDR3 spans 16 amino acids. The CDR3 DNA reads TGCAGTGCCACCGGACTAGCGGGAGTGAATAGCGGGGAGCTGTTTTTT. Amino acid sequence: CSATGLAGVNSGELFF.

CDR3 DNA: TGTGCCAGCAGCTTTGGGACCTCTAACTATGGCTACACCTTC. Encoded protein: CASSFGTSNYGYTF. The rearrangement links TRBV7-8 to TRBJ1-2; D may be TRBD1 (5 bases). The germline V and J ends were trimmed by 3 bases and 0 bases, with 8 bases remaining between them. The CDR3 loop spans 14 amino acids. CDR1 and CDR2 (germline): SGHVS, FQNEAQ.

This clonotype was seen many times. V gene TRBV28 combines with J gene TRBJ1-4; a weak D match, TRBD1 (5 bases). The germline CDR1 and CDR2 sequences are MDHEN and SYDVKM. CDR3 length equals 16 residues. With 6 bases removed from V and 1 base from J, the gap between germline ends came to 15 bases. The chain's CDR3 is CASSPSGDVTNEKLFF. The CDR3 nucleotides are TGTGCCAGCAGCCCCTCGGGGGACGTAACTAATGAAAAACTGTTTTTT. Looking up the rest from reference TRBV28 and TRBJ1-4 gives the full variable domain: DVKVTQSSRYLVKRTGEKVFLECVQDMDHENMFWYRQDPGLGLRLIYFSYDVKMKEKGDIPEGYSVSREKKERFSLILESASTNQTSMYLCASSPSGDVTNEKLFFGSGTQLSVL.

The table lists this clonotype with a few counts. This chain connects TRBV3-1 to TRBJ2-4, with D perhaps being TRBD1 or TRBD2 (5 bases each). The CDR3 has 16 residues. V was pared by 0 bases and J by 5 bases, with 14 bases between. Germline V gives CDR1 LGHDT, CDR2 YNNKEL (reference sequence). CDR3 in amino acids: CASSQDFGQGQNIQYF. In nucleotides, the CDR3 is TGTGCCAGCAGCCAAGATTTTGGCCAGGGACAAAACATTCAGTACTTC. The whole variable domain, remainder taken from reference TRBV3-1 and TRBJ2-4, is DTAVSQTPKYLVTQMGNDKSIKCEQNLGHDTMYWYKQDSKKFLKIMFSYNNKELIINETVPNRFSPKSPDKAHLNLHINSLELGDSAVYFCASSQDFGQGQNIQYFGAGTRLSVL.

The chain is built from TRBV18 and TRBJ2-1; 13 bases match TRBD2. CDR3 length: 15 residues. Germline loops: CDR1 KGHSH, CDR2 LQKENI. V was clipped by 6 bases and J by 8 bases; unmatched bases: 7. The CDR3: CASSPRTSGSYEQFF. CDR3 bases: TGTGCCAGCTCCCCTAGGACTAGCGGGAGCTATGAGCAGTTCTTC.

This clonotype was seen at least ten times. The rearrangement uses TRBV7-8 and TRBJ2-2, with D hard to call. The CDR3 length is 15 residues. Germline loops: CDR1 SGHVS, CDR2 FQNEAQ. The V gene lost 0 bases and the J gene lost 4 bases, with 9 bases spanning the gap. This chain's CDR3 is CASSLAIVGTGELFF. DNA of the CDR3: TGTGCCAGCAGCTTAGCCATCGTGGGCACCGGGGAGCTGTTTTTT.

This clonotype was found many times. The gene calls are TRBV3-1 and TRBJ2-7; maybe TRBD1 (6 bases). This CDR3 comprises 14 residues. Germline CDR1 and CDR2: LGHDT and YNNKEL (reference sequence). V lost 1 base to trimming and J lost 2 bases, with 9 bases between them. The CDR3 spells CASSQGAGAYEQYF. DNA for the CDR3: TGTGCCAGCAGCCAAGGGGCAGGGGCCTACGAGCAGTACTTC.

The V and J genes are TRBV2 and TRBJ1-2; 7 nucleotides agree with TRBD1. The germline V gene encodes CDR1 SNHLY and CDR2 FYNNEI. The V and J ends lost 5 bases and 4 bases, in that order; junction bases with no gene match: 4. This CDR3 is 13 amino acids long. CDR3 sequence (DNA): TGTGCCAGCAGTAGGGGGCTAGTCTATGGCTACACCTTC. It codes for CASSRGLVYGYTF.

This clonotype was seen ten or more times. V is TRBV5-6 and J is TRBJ2-3, with D hard to call. The CDR3 length is 13 residues. Trimming cost V 4 bases and J 0 bases, with 6 bases left between them. Germline loops: CDR1 SGHDT, CDR2 YYEEEE. The CDR3 loop reads CASSPQSTDTQYF. The CDR3 bases are TGTGCCAGCAGCCCTCAAAGCACAGATACGCAGTATTTT.

In its sample, this clonotype was seen many times. The chain is built from TRBV20-1 and TRBJ2-7, with 8 bases lining up with TRBD2. V dropped 5 bases and J dropped 2; count of bases not matched to a gene: 11. Germline V lookup: CDR1 DFQATT, CDR2 SNEGSKA (reference sequence). This CDR3 comprises 15 residues. CDR3 bases: TGCAGTGCTGATGCTGTGACTAGCGCAACCTACGAGCAGTACTTC. Protein: CSADAVTSATYEQYF.

The chain employs TRBV7-8 and TRBJ1-4; perhaps TRBD1 as D (5 bases). V lost 5 bases, J lost 4 bases, and 11 bases lay in between. Germline V gives CDR1 SGHVS, CDR2 FQNEAQ. CDR3 length equals 14 residues. The CDR3 bases are TGTGCCAGCAGCCACTCAGGGCGTAATGAAAAACTGTTTTTT. Translation: CASSHSGRNEKLFF. Based on the CDR3 plus reference TRBV7-8 and TRBJ1-4, the full variable domain is GAGVSQSPRYKVAKRGQDVALRCDPISGHVSLFWYQQALGQGPEFLTYFQNEAQLDKSGLPSDRFFAERPEGSVSTLKIQRTQQEDSAVYLCASSHSGRNEKLFFGSGTQLSVL.

The chain is built from TRBV7-6 and TRBJ2-1; 9 nucleotides agree with TRBD2. CDR1 is SGHVS, CDR2 FNYEAQ, per germline. This CDR3 is 16 amino acids long. Trimming cost V 1 base and J 8 bases; bases outside gene matches: 9. CDR3 sequence: CASSLEASGLAYEQFF. The CDR3 DNA is TGTGCCAGCAGCTTAGAGGCCAGCGGACTAGCGTATGAGCAGTTCTTC.

V gene TRBV6-1 combines with J gene TRBJ2-1, with TRBD2 matching 9 bases. CDR1 MNHNS and CDR2 SASEGT come from the germline V gene. The junction had 5 bases not matched to a gene; V was cut back by 6 bases and J by 5 bases. The CDR3 length is 14 residues. The CDR3 spells CASRQAGGHNEQFF. CDR3 DNA sequence: TGTGCCAGCAGACAAGCGGGGGGCCACAATGAGCAGTTCTTC.

In this sample, this clonotype turned up once. One junction end disagrees with the germline gene, perhaps due to a read error. This chain links TRBV5-5 with TRBJ2-7, with D perhaps TRBD2 (6 bases). Germline lookup yields CDR1 SGHKS and CDR2 YYEKEE (reference sequence). The CDR3 length is 15 residues. The chain's CDR3 is CASSLEGGTGNERYF. CDR3 DNA sequence: TGTGCCAGCAGCTTGGAAGGCGGGACTGGCAACGAGCGGTACTTC.

This clonotype was picked up a small number of times. This chain uses TRBV10-3 with TRBJ2-5, with 12 bases lining up with TRBD2. Germline V gives CDR1 ENHRY, CDR2 SYGVKD. The CDR3 extends over 16 amino acids. J was trimmed by 3 bases and V by 7 bases; bases with no gene match: 9. The CDR3 DNA follows: TGTGCCATCAAAGGGCTAGCGGGAGGGGGAGAAGAGACCCAGTACTTC. It is translated as CAIKGLAGGGEETQYF.

This clonotype was recorded at least ten times. A junction boundary mismatches the germline segment, possibly from a read error. The chain carries TRBV5-1 and TRBJ2-5, with 7 nucleotides matching TRBD2. Germline V gene data show CDR1 as SGHRS and CDR2 as YFSETQ. This CDR3 contains 14 residues. Here the CDR3 DNA reads TGTGCCAGCAGCTTAGGCGGGGGCCAAGAGACCCAGTACTTC. Its translation is CASSLGGGQETQYF.

This clonotype was seen a few times. Here the CDR3 reads CASNYKGLGRGDEQYF. The DNA of the CDR3 is TGTGCCAGCAACTATAAGGGATTAGGCAGGGGCGACGAGCAGTACTTC. The chain links TRBV27 to TRBJ2-7; TRBD1 might be the D (6 bases). The CDR3 has 16 amino acids. Germline CDR1 reads MNHEY; CDR2 reads SMNVEV (reference sequence). V gave up 7 bases and J gave up 5 bases, with 24 bases separating them.

This clonotype was observed many times. The V call is TRBV28, the J call TRBJ2-1, with 10 bases aligning to TRBD2. Germline V gene data show CDR1 as MDHEN and CDR2 as SYDVKM. V gave up 2 bases and J gave up 7 bases; unmatched junction bases: 5. The CDR3 runs 15 residues. The CDR3 DNA reads as TGTGCCAGCAGTTTAGGGTCTAGCGGGAGTAATGAGCAGTTCTTC. Translating it yields CASSLGSSGSNEQFF.

This clonotype was observed at least ten times. The chain combines TRBV11-2 with TRBJ2-3, with 7 bases fitting TRBD2. CDR1 and CDR2 (germline): SGHAT, FQNNGV. Unmatched junction bases numbered 4, after V lost 3 bases and J lost 4 bases. The CDR3 has 14 amino acids. The CDR3 loop reads CASSFIGLADTQYF. The CDR3 DNA reads as TGTGCCAGCAGCTTTATCGGACTAGCAGATACGCAGTATTTT.

This clonotype turned up a few times. At one end the junction does not follow the germline gene, possibly because of a read error. The CDR3 region has the DNA TGTGCCAGCAGTTTGTTAACAGGGACCCCCCACAATGAGCAATTCTTC. It is translated as CASSLLTGTPHNEQFF. J is TRBJ2-1 and V is TRBV27; D possibly corresponds to TRBD1 (6 bases). CDR3 length: 16 residues. Germline lookup yields CDR1 MNHEY and CDR2 SMNVEV (reference sequence).

This clonotype has only a few counts. The chain is built from TRBV27 and TRBJ1-4, with unresolved D. V dropped 3 bases and J dropped 0 bases, with 5 bases sitting between them. The germline V gene encodes CDR1 MNHEY and CDR2 SMNVEV (reference sequence). CDR3 length equals 14 residues. In DNA, the CDR3 is TGTGCCAGCAGTTTTACCGCAACTAATGAAAAACTGTTTTTT. As protein: CASSFTATNEKLFF.

CDR3 in DNA: TGTGCCAGCAGCTTAGCTATGGGACAGGGCTATAACTATGGCTACACCTTC. Protein product: CASSLAMGQGYNYGYTF. The chain combines TRBV7-2 with TRBJ1-2, with TRBD1 matching 9 bases. Germline assignment: CDR1 SGHTA and CDR2 FQGNSA. This CDR3 contains 17 residues. Trimming at V came to 0 bases and at J to 1 base, leaving 6 bases not matched to a gene.